The entry that follows covers one T cell receptor delta chain sequence. Taking its sample share into account, this clone is large (0.1 to 1%). Its binding antigen is unknown. No clone much larger than this one lies a single base away; base qualities are absent. In Kampala, Uganda, pregnant women receiving prenatal care were recruited and their infants were enrolled, and documentation of maternal HIV status was required. Home visits to families took place weekly, and collection of infant clinical information, oral swabs and peripheral blood began at 6 weeks of age and was repeated every 4 months after that. Blood was collected in heparin tubes, and PBMC were isolated by Ficoll-Paque density gradient centrifugation and cryopreserved. The data were taken from a study of delta chains in infants with herpesvirus infections (dated by TCRdb to 2021 to 2023). Regarding the study in general: From birth, the study prospectively followed a Ugandan infant birth cohort to characterize gammadelta T cell responses to primary cytomegalovirus (CMV) infection. The study looked for a public fetal Vdelta1/Vgamma8 gammadelta TCR clonotype in infants infected with CMV after birth. Using PBMC, gammadelta TCRs were sequenced for over 15 CMV-infected infants, one of whom was congenitally infected, and for several CMV-uninfected infants who had enough sample available. By approximate age, the infant blood samples fell into groups of 1.5, 4, 8 and 12 months. Previously published Belgian fetal and cord blood gammadelta TCR data were included only for comparison and were not generated in this cohort.

What the study reported, not specific to this receptor: The public clonotype was detected only at the first time point after infection and was not found in uninfected infants or in infants infected after 120 days. Of 18 CMV-infected infants, several carried the public Vdelta1 clonotype: three infants infected postnatally before 120 days of age and the congenitally infected infant. Limitations noted by the authors included a small sample size and a lack of race- or environment-matched controls, because nearly all Ugandans acquire CMV before adulthood. In CMV-uninfected infants, the public clonotype might still be present but below the detection limit. Public-clonotype frequency among Vdelta1 cells appeared to correlate inversely with age at infection and decayed rapidly, seemingly not persisting beyond approximately 2 months.

Library preparation used RT-PCR. TCR cDNA was generated by reverse transcription of PBMC RNA with SuperScript II and gamma-chain- and delta-chain-specific primers. The cDNA was purified with AMPure XP beads, then amplified and indexed with Illumina adapters using the Nextera XT Index Kit. Sequencing of the gammadelta TCR libraries was done on an Illumina MiSeq using a V2 300-cycle kit. The original pipeline was this. Using MiXCR v2.1.12, CDR3 sequences were assembled, and reads were mapped onto D, J and V genes obtained from GenBank. VDJtools v1.2.1 was used to carry out repertoire analyses of the CDR3 clonotypes. TCRdb called clones anew from the public reads via CATT; matching DNA rows were later pooled. TCRdb's processing, not the authors', yielded these V and J calls. This sample lists about 1,300 delta-chain clones; approximately 30% were detected once. Roughly a tenth of the sample is in the top ten clones.

The germline V gene yields TSWWSYY for CDR1 and QGS for CDR2. The V end loses 0 bases and the J end loses 1 base, and a stretch of 9 bases separates them. The CDR3 sequence holds 15 residues, the cysteine and phenylalanine included. Kept here is only the CDR3 DNA, which spans 45 bases and is read in frame from base 1. The source was peripheral blood, collected at time point 2 of longitudinal follow-up. This TCR came from a human donor who was a Ugandan infant, either HIV-exposed or HIV-unexposed (not recorded which). Recombination linked TRDV1 to TRDJ1; the D gene identity is not certain. The nucleotide sequence is TGTGCTCTTGGGGAACTAGGGTCGGGCACCGATAAACTCATCTTT. This codes for CALGELGSGTDKLIF.